This T cell receptor (beta chain) was recorded in a study of T cell repertoires in cytomegalovirus infection. Study-level information: In public TCR beta signatures, there were indications of both CMV infection and matching HLA type. Study conclusions and caveats: There were HLA-C-restricted CMV-specific TCR beta clonotypes dominating the ex vivo response. Accumulated public TCR beta family frequency recognized individuals carrying CMV together with the relevant HLA.

MiXCR was run by TCRdb on the reads, yielding one entry per CDR3 protein. The sample has some 680,000 distinct CDR3 sequences, 35% to 40% seen once. This clonotype was seen a handful of times. Its antigen is as yet unknown. Germline CDR1 is SNHLY and CDR2 is FYNNEI. The CDR3 spans 15 residues. V dropped 6 bases and J dropped 4; count of bases not matched to a gene: 7. Sequencing used PBMCs. This chain uses TRBV2 with TRBJ1-1; 11 positions match TRBD1. This clonotype was sampled from a human donor in good health (CMV status not recorded). Some clones in this sample may be carry-over from other donors' samples. The CDR3 loop reads CASSQGQGAITEAFF. The CDR3 nucleotides are TGTGCCAGCAGCCAAGGACAGGGGGCGATCACTGAAGCTTTCTTT.